This T cell receptor beta chain was documented in a study of CXCR3-negative and CXCR3-positive naive CD8 T cells. Per germline, CDR1 SEHNR and CDR2 FQNEAQ (reference sequence). This CDR3 is 16 amino acids long. The libraries of TRB cDNA were constructed through 5' RACE using UMI labels. TCRdb reworked the 5' RACE reads into one entry per CDR3 protein, no DNA. In total, the table holds 100,000 to 150,000 distinct CDR3 sequences. Sequencing input: naive CXCR3- CD8+ T cells from blood. This sample's subset: CD45RO-CCR7+CD27+CD95- naive CD8+ T cells lacking CXCR3 (TNR3-). The chain recombines TRBV7-9 with TRBJ2-7; the D call from TCRdb, TRBD2, cannot be confirmed without DNA. This clonotype was obtained from a human donor in good health. Some clones in this sample may be carry-over from other donors' samples. The CDR3 here is CASSLSTSGGSYEQYF.